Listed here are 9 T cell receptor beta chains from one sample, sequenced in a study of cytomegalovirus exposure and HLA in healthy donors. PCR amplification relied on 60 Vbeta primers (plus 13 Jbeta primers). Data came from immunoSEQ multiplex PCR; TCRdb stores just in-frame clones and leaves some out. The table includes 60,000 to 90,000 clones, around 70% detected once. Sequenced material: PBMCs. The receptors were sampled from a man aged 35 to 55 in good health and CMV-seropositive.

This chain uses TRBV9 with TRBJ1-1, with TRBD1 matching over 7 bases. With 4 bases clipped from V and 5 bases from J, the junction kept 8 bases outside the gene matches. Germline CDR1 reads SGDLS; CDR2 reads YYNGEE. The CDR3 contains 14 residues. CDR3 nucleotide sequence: TGTGCCAGCAGCCCCCGACAGGGCTCGACTGAAGCTTTCTTT. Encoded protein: CASSPRQGSTEAFF.

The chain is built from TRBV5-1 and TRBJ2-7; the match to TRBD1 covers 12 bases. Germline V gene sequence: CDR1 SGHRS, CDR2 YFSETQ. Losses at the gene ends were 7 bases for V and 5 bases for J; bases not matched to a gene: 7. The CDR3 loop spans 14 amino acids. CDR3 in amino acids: CASRGQGANHEQYF. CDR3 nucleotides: TGCGCCAGCCGGGGACAGGGGGCGAACCACGAGCAGTACTTC.

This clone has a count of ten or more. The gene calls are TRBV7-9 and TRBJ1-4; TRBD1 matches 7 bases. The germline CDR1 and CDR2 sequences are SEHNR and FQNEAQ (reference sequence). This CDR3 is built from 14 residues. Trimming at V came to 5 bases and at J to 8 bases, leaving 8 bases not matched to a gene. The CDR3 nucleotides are TGTGCCAGCAGCCGAACAGGGGTAGGGGAAAAACTGTTTTTT. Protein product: CASSRTGVGEKLFF.

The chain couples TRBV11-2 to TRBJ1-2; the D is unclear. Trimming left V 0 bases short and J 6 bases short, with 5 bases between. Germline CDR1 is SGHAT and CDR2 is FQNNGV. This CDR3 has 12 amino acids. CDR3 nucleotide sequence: TGTGCCAGCAGCTTAGATATCGATGGCTACACCTTC. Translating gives CASSLDIDGYTF. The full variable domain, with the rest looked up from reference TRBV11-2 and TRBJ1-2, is EAGVAQSPRYKIIEKRQSVAFWCNPISGHATLYWYQQILGQGPKLLIQFQNNGVVDDSQLPKDRFSAERLKGVDSTLKIQPAKLEDSAVYLCASSLDIDGYTFGSGTRLTVV.

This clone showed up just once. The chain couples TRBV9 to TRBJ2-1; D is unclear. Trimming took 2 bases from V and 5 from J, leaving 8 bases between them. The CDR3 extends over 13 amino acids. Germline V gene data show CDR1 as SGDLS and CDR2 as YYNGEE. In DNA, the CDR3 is TGTGCCAGCAGCGTCCGACTTGACAATGAGCAGTTCTTC. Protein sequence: CASSVRLDNEQFF. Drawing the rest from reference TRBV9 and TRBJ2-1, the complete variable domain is DSGVTQTPKHLITATGQRVTLRCSPRSGDLSVYWYQQSLDQGLQFLIQYYNGEERAKGNILERFSAQQFPDLHSELNLSSLELGDSALYFCASSVRLDNEQFFGPGTRLTVL.

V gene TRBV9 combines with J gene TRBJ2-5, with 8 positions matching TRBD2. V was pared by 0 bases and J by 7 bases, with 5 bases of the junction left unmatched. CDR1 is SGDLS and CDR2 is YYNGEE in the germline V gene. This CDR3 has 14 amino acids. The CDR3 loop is CASSVAPSGRTQYF. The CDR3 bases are TGTGCCAGCAGCGTAGCTCCCAGCGGGAGGACCCAGTACTTC. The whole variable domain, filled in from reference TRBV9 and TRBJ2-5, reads DSGVTQTPKHLITATGQRVTLRCSPRSGDLSVYWYQQSLDQGLQFLIQYYNGEERAKGNILERFSAQQFPDLHSELNLSSLELGDSALYFCASSVAPSGRTQYFGPGTRLLVL.

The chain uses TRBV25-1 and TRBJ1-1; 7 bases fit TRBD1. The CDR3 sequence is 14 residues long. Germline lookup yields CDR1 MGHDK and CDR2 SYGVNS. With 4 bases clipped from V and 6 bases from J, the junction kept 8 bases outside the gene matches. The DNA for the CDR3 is TGTGCCAGCAGTGCCAGACAGGGAAGGGCTGAAGCTTTCTTT. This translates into CASSARQGRAEAFF.

CDR3 coding DNA: TGTGCCAGTGGGACTAGCGGGGTCAAAAATGAGCAGTTCTTC. Translation: CASGTSGVKNEQFF. The chain uses TRBV19 and TRBJ2-1; 13 bases map to TRBD2. Germline loops: CDR1 LNHDA, CDR2 SQIVND (reference sequence). This CDR3 has 14 amino acids. V lost 8 bases to trimming and J lost 7 bases; unmatched junction nucleotides: 5.

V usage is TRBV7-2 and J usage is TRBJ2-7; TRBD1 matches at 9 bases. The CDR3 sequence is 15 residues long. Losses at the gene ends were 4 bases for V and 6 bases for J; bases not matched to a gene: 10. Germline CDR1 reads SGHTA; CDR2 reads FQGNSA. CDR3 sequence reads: CASSSTRDREFEQYF. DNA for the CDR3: TGTGCCAGCAGCTCAACCCGGGACAGGGAATTCGAGCAGTACTTC.